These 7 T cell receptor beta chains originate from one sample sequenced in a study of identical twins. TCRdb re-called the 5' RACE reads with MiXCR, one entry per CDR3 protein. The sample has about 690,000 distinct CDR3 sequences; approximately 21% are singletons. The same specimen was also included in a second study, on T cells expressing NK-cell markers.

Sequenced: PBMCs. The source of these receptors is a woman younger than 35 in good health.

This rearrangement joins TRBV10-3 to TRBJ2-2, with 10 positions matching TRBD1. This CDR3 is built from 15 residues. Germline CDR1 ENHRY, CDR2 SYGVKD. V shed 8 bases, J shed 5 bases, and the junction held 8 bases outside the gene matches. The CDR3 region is CAIHGTGEGTGELFF. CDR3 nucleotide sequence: TGTGCCATCCATGGGACAGGGGAGGGGACCGGGGAGCTGTTTTTT.

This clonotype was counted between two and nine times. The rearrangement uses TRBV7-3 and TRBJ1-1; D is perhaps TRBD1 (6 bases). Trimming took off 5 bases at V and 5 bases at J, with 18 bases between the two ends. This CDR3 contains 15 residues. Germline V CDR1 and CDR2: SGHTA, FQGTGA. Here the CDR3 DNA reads TGTGCCAGCAGCCCTGGTGGGGGGCGAGGGACTGAAGCTTTCTTT. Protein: CASSPGGGRGTEAFF.

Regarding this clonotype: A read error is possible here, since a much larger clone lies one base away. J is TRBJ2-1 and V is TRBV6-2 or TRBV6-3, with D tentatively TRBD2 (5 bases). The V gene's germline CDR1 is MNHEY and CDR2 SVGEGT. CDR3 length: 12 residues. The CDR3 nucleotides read TGTGCCAGCCAGGTCGGGGTGGGTGAGGAGTTCTTC. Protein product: CASQVGVGEEFF.

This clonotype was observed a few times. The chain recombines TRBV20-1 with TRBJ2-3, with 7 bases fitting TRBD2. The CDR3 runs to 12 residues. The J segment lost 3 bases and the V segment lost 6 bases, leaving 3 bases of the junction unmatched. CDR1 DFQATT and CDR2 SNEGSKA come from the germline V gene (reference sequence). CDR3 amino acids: CSAASGTDTQYF. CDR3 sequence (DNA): TGCAGTGCCGCTAGCGGTACAGATACGCAGTATTTT.

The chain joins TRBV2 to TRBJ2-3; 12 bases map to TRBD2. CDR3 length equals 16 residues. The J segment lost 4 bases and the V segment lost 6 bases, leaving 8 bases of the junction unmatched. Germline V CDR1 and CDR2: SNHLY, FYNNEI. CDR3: CASRKGLAGSPDTQYF. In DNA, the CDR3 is TGTGCCAGCAGGAAAGGACTAGCGGGGTCCCCAGATACGCAGTATTTT. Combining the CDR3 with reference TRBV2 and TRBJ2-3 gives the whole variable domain EPEVTQTPSHQVTQMGQEVILRCVPISNHLYFYWYRQILGQKVEFLVSFYNNEISEKSEIFDDQFSVERPDGSNFTLKIRSTKLEDSAMYFCASRKGLAGSPDTQYFGPGTRLTVL.

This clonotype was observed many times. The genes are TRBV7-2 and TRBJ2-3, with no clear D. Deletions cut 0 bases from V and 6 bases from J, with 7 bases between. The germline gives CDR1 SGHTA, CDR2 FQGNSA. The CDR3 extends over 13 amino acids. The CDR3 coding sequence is TGTGCCAGCAGCTTAGCGCCTGGGGATACGCAGTATTTT. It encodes CASSLAPGDTQYF.

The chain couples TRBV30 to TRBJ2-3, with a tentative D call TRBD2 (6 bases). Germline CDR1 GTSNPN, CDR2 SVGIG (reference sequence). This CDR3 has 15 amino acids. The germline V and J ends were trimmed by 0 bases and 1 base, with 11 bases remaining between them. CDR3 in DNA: TGTGCCTGGAGTGTAGGGACTCTACGCACAGATACGCAGTATTTT. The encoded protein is CAWSVGTLRTDTQYF.